The source of this T cell receptor (beta chain) is a study of cytomegalovirus exposure and HLA in healthy donors. Comment on this clone: What it recognizes is unknown.

J was trimmed by 4 bases and V by 0 bases; bases with no gene match: 8. Germline CDR1 is SGDLS and CDR2 is YYNGEE. The CDR3 loop spans 16 amino acids. Findings of the study overall: In an earlier analysis, productive rearrangement rates for most beta V segments clustered near 87% or 30%. In vitro, a few CMV-associated chains proved specific for CMV antigens. The authors later linked a missense DCLRE1C variant to TCR beta V- and J-gene trimming.

The PCR had 60 Vbeta and 13 Jbeta primers. Using immunoSEQ multiplex PCR, the repertoire was profiled, and TCRdb retains in-frame clones only, with some absent. Among about 170,000 clones listed, approximately 84% were seen once. The sequence was collected from a woman in her fifties or sixties in good health and CMV-seropositive. The rearrangement links TRBV9 to TRBJ1-2; 8 nucleotides line up with TRBD1. Specimen: PBMCs. The CDR3 DNA sequence: TGTGCCAGCAGCGTAGCATCGTGGACAGGGAGCTATGGCTACACCTTC. Protein: CASSVASWTGSYGYTF.